This TCR beta chain is from a study of human T cells and chemical hapten exposure. The overall study: Epicutaneous patch tests delivered 0.01% DPC to the upper back, with evaluation at 6 days. Study results and caveats: The number of TCRs over 1 in 1000 frequency stayed unchanged after DPC. Donor immune responses may differ from healthy people's, since all donors had alopecia.

The V end was cut by 0 bases, the J end by 2 bases, with 8 bases between. The germline V gene encodes CDR1 MNHEY and CDR2 SMNVEV (reference sequence). This CDR3 has 15 amino acids. Unique molecular identifiers were affixed to discrete cDNA molecules within the library. TCRdb reprocessed the RACE reads via MiXCR and lists one record per CDR3 protein. The table lists 180,000 or so distinct CDR3 sequences, 20% to 25% of them singletons, with about 6.7% in the top ten. Indicated time point: patch test 1, 2 weeks after DPC sensitization. The treatment: therapeutic diphenylcyclopropenone sensitization with weekly scalp DPC. There are many counts of this clonotype. The antigen remains unidentified.

The TCR originated in a woman aged 45-59 years with alopecia areata. Some clones in this sample may be carry-over from other donors' samples. The input for sequencing was whole blood, taken in connection with sensitization to the hapten diphenylcyclopropenone (DPC). The chain uses TRBV27 and TRBJ1-5; D remains unclear. CDR3 residues: CASSLSIGGNQPQHF. The CDR3 coding sequence is TGTGCCAGCAGTTTATCGATCGGGGGCAATCAGCCCCAGCATTTT.